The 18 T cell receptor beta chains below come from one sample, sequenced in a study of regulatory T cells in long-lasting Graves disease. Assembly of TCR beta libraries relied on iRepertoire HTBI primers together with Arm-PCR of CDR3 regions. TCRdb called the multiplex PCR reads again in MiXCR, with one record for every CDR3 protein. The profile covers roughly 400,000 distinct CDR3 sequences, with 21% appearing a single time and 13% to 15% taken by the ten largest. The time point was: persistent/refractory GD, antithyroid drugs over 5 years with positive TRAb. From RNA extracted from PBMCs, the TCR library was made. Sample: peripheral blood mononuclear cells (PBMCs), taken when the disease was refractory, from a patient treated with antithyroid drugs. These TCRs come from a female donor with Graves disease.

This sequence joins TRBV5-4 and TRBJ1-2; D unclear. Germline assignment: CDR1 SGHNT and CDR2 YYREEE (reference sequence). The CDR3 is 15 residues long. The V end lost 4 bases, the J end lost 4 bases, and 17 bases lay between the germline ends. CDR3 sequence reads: CASSVFDPGPYGYTF. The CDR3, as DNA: TGTGCCAGCAGCGTCTTTGACCCTGGACCCTATGGCTACACCTTC.

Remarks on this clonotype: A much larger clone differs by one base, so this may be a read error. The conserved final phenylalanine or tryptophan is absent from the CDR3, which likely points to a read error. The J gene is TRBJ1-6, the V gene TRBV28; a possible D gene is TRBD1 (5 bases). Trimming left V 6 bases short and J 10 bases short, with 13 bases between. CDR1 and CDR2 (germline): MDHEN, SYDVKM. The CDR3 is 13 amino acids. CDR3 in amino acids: CASSLPGESPLHL. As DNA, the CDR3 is TGTGCCAGCAGCCTACCGGGGGAATCACCCCTCCACCTT.

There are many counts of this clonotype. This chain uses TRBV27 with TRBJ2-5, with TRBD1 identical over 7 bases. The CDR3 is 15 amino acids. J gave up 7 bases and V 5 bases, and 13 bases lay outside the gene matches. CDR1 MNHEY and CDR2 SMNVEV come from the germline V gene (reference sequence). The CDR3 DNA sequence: TGTGCCAGCAGTGAGGGACAGAGAGGGGTGGGGACCCAGTACTTC. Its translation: CASSEGQRGVGTQYF.

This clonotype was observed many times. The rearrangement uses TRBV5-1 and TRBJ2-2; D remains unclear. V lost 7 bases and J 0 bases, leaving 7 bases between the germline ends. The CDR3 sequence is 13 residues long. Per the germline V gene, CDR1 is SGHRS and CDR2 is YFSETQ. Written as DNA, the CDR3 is TGCGCCAGCTCAGGACCGAACACCGGGGAGCTGTTTTTT. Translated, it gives CASSGPNTGELFF.

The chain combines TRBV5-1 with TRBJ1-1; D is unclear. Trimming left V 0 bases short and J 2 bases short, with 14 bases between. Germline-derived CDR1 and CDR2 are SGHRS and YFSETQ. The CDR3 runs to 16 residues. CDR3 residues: CASSLATHSINTEAFF. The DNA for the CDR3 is TGCGCCAGCAGCTTGGCAACACACTCGATCAACACTGAAGCTTTCTTT.

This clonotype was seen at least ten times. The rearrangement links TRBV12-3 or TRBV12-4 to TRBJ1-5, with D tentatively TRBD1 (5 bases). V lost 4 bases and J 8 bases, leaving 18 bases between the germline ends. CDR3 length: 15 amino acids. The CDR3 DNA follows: TGTGCCAGCAGTTCCCCGGGCCGGGGCCTTGAGCCCCAGCATTTT. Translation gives CASSSPGRGLEPQHF.

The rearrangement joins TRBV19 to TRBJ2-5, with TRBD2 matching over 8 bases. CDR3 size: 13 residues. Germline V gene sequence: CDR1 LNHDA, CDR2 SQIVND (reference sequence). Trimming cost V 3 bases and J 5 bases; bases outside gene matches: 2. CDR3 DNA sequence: TGTGCCAGTAGTATTGAGCGGGGGGAGACCCAGTACTTC. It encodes CASSIERGETQYF.

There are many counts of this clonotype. In DNA form, the CDR3 reads TGTGCCAGCAGCCTACTAGCGTCGAACACCGGGGAGCTGTTTTTT. This sequence encodes CASSLLASNTGELFF. The V call is TRBV7-3, the J call TRBJ2-2; 7 nucleotides agree with TRBD2. With V trimmed by 5 bases and J by 0 bases, 3 bases remained unmatched. From germline, CDR1 is SGHTA and CDR2 FQGTGA. CDR3 length: 15 amino acids.

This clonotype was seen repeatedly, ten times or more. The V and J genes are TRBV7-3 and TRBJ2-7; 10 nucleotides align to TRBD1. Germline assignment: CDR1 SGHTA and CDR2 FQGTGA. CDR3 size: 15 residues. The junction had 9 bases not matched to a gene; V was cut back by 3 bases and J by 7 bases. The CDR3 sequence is CASSLAGTGEEEQYF. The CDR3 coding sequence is TGTGCCAGCAGCTTGGCCGGGACAGGGGAAGAGGAGCAGTACTTC.

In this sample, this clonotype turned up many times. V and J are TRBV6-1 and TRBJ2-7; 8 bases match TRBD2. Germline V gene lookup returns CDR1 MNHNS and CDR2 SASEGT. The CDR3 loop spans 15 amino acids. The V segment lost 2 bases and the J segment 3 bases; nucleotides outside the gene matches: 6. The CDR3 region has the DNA TGTGCCAGCAGTGAATCCCCGGGAGGGGGCTACGAGCAGTACTTC. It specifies CASSESPGGGYEQYF.

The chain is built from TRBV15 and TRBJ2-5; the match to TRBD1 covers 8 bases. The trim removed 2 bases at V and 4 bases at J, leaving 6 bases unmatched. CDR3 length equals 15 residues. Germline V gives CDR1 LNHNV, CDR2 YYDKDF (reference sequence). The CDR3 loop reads CATSRSPDRGETQYF. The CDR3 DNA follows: TGTGCCACCAGCAGATCCCCTGACAGGGGAGAGACCCAGTACTTC.

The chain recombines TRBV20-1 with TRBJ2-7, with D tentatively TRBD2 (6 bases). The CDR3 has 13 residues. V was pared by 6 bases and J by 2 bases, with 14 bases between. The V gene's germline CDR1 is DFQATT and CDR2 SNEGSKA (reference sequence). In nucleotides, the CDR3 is TGCAGTGCGTCGACTAGTATGGCCTACGAGCAGTACTTC. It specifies CSASTSMAYEQYF.

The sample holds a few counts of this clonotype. This CDR3 is CASSLEGGTMNTEAFF. The CDR3 DNA reads TGCGCCAGCAGCTTGGAGGGAGGGACCATGAACACTGAAGCTTTCTTT. V is TRBV5-1 and J is TRBJ1-1; a weak D match, TRBD1 (5 bases). Looked up from germline, CDR1 is SGHRS and CDR2 is YFSETQ. With 0 bases removed from V and 0 bases from J, the gap between germline ends came to 12 bases. The CDR3 has 16 amino acids.

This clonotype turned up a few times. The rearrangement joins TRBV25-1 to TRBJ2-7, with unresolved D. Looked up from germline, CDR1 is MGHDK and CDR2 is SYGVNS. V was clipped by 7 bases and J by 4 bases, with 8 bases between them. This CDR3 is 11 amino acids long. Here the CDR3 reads CASTTDYEQYF. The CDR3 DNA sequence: TGTGCCAGCACTACAGATTACGAGCAGTACTTC.

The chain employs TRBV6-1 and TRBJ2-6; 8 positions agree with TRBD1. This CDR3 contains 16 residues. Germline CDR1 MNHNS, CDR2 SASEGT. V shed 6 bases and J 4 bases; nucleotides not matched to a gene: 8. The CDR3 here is CASRSQGAGGANVLTF. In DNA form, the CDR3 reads TGTGCCAGCAGGAGCCAGGGGGCAGGAGGGGCCAACGTCCTGACTTTC.

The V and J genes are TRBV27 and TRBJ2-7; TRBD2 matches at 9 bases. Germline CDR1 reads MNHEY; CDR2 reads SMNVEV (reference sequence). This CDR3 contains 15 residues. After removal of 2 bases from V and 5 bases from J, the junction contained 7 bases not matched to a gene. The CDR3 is CASSLGGRGSNEQYF. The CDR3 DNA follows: TGTGCCAGCAGTTTAGGCGGGAGGGGGAGCAACGAGCAGTACTTC.

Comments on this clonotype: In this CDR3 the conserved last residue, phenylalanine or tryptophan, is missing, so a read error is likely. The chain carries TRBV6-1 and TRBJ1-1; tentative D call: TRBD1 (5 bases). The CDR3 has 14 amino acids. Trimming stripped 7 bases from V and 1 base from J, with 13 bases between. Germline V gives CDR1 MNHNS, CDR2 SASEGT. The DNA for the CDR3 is TGTGCCAGCACCCCAGGGAGGCAGAACACTGAAGCTTTCCTT. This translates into CASTPGRQNTEAFL.

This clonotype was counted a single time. The DNA of the CDR3 is TGTGCCAGCACCCGAGAAGGGGCTGGGGCCAACGTCCTGACTTTC. Protein product: CASTREGAGANVLTF. V gene TRBV7-3 combines with J gene TRBJ2-6; D is perhaps TRBD1 (5 bases). Trimming removed 7 bases at V and 2 bases at J, with 12 bases between. CDR1 SGHTA and CDR2 FQGTGA come from the germline V gene. The CDR3 covers 15 residues. The whole variable domain, remainder taken from reference TRBV7-3 and TRBJ2-6, is GAGVSQTPSNKVTEKGKYVELRCDPISGHTALYWYRQSLGQGPEFLIYFQGTGAADDSGLPNDRFFAVRPEGSVSTLKIQRTERGDSAVYLCASTREGAGANVLTFGAGSRLTVL.